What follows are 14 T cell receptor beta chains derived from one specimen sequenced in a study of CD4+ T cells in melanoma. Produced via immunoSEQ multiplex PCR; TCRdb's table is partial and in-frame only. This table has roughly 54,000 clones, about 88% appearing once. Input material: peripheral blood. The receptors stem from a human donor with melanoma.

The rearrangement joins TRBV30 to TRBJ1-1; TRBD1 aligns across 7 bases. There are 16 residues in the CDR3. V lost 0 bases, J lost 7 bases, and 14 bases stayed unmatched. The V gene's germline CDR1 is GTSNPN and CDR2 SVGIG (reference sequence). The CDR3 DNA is TGTGCCTGGAGTGTACGTAGGGGGCAGGGTGGGAATGAAGCTTTCTTT. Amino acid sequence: CAWSVRRGQGGNEAFF.

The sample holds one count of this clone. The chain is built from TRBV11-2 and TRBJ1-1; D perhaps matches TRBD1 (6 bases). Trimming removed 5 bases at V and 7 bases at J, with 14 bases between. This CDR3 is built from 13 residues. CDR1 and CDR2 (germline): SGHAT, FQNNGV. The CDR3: CASSIGQRLEAFF. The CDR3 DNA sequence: TGTGCCAGCAGCATTGGACAGCGCCTTGAAGCTTTCTTT.

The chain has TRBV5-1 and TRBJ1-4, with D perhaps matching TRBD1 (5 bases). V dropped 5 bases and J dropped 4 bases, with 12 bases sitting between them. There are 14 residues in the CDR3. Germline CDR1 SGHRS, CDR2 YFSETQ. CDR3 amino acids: CASRPGTNNEKLFF. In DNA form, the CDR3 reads TGCGCCAGCAGGCCCGGGACCAATAATGAAAAACTGTTTTTT.

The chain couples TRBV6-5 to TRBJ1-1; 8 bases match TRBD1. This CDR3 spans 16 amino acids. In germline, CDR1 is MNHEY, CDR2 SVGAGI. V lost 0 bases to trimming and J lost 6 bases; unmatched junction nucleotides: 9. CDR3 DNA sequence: TGTGCCAGCAGTTACTCCCCGGACAGGGTAACATCTGAAGCTTTCTTT. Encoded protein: CASSYSPDRVTSEAFF.

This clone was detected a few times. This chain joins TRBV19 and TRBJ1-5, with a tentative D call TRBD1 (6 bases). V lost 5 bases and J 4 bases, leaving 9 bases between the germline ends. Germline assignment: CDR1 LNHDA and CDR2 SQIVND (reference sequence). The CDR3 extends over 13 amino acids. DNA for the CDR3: TGTGCCAGTAGTGGACAGTTAAATCAGCCCCAGCATTTT. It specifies CASSGQLNQPQHF.

CDR3 in amino acids: CASSLDWGGAYTF. The CDR3 DNA reads TGTGCCAGCAGCTTAGATTGGGGGGGCGCCTACACCTTC. V is TRBV7-2 and J is TRBJ1-2; perhaps TRBD1 as D (6 bases). The CDR3 sequence is 13 residues long. Per the germline V gene, CDR1 is SGHTA and CDR2 is FQGNSA. Trimming stripped 1 base from V and 10 bases from J, with 13 bases between. Looking up the rest from reference TRBV7-2 and TRBJ1-2 gives the full variable domain: GAGVSQSPSNKVTEKGKDVELRCDPISGHTALYWYRQSLGQGLEFLIYFQGNSAPDKSGLPSDRFSAERTGGSVSTLTIQRTQQEDSAVYLCASSLDWGGAYTFGSGTRLTVV.

CDR3 nucleotide sequence: TGTGCCAGCAGCTCCCACGAGACTAGCGGGGGCTACAATGAGCAGTTCTTC. Protein: CASSSHETSGGYNEQFF. The chain carries TRBV7-3 and TRBJ2-1, with 12 nucleotides matching TRBD2. V trimming: 4 bases; J trimming: 3 bases; junction bases outside the gene matches: 7. Germline V lookup: CDR1 SGHTA, CDR2 FQGTGA. The CDR3 runs to 17 residues.

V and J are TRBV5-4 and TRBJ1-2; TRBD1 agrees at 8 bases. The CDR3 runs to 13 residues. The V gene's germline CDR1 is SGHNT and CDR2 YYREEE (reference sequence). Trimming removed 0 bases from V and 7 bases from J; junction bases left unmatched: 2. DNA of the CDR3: TGTGCCAGCAGCTTGGGGACAGGGAGTGGCTACACCTTC. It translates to CASSLGTGSGYTF.

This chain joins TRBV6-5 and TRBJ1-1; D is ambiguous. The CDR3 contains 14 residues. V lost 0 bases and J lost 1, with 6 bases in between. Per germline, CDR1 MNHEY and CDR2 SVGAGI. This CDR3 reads CASSYSPWNTEAFF. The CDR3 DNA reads TGTGCCAGCAGTTACTCGCCCTGGAACACTGAAGCTTTCTTT.

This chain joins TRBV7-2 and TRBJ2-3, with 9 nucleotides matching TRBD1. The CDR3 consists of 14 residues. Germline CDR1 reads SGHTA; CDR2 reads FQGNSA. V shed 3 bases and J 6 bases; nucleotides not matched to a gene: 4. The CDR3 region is CASSFRTGEDTQYF. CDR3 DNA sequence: TGTGCCAGCAGCTTTAGGACAGGGGAGGATACGCAGTATTTT.

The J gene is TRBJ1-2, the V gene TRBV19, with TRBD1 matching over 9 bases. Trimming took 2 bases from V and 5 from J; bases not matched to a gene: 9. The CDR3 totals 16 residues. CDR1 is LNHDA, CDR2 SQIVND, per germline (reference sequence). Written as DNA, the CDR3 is TGTGCCAGTAGTATAAGGACAGGGGAAACGGCTTATGGCTACACCTTC. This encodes CASSIRTGETAYGYTF.

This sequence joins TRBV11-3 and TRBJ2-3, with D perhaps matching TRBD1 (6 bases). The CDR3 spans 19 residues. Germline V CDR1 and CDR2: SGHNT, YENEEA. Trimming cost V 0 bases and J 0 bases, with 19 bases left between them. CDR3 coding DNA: TGTGCCAGCAGCTTAGATCTGGACAGACGGCGTACTAGCACAGATACGCAGTATTTT. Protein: CASSLDLDRRRTSTDTQYF.

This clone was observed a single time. CDR3 sequence (DNA): TGTGCCAGCAGTGAAGCGAGTTGGGCAGGGAGCTCCTACGAGCAGTACTTC. This sequence encodes CASSEASWAGSSYEQYF. J is TRBJ2-7 and V is TRBV6-1; the D gene could be TRBD1 or TRBD2 (5 bases each). The CDR3 length is 17 residues. V was pared by 0 bases and J by 0 bases, with 15 bases between. The V gene's germline CDR1 is MNHNS and CDR2 SASEGT.

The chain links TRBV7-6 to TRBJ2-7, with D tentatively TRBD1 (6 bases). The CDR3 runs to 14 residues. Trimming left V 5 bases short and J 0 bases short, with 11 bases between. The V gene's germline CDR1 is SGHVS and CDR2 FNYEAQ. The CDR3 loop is CASSPRDTSYEQYF. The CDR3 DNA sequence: TGTGCCAGCAGCCCCCGGGACACCTCCTACGAGCAGTACTTC.